Listed below are T cell receptor beta chains from one sample, sequenced in a study of human T cells and chemical hapten exposure. Each CDR3 protein is one row after TCRdb ran MiXCR on the RACE reads. The sample has some 39,000 distinct CDR3 sequences; approximately 9.5% are singletons. Sequencing used whole blood, obtained in connection with sensitization to the hapten diphenylcyclopropenone (DPC). These receptors all come from a man aged 50-59 years with alopecia areata. Some clones in this sample may be carry-over from other donors' samples. Each CDR3 is given with its conserved first and last residue. A D gene is named only where the DNA matches it firmly. Rows may omit the clone size; those that give it use once, few, many or a size class.

>NA|TRBV5-1|TRBJ2-1|many
CASSLAGGTYNEQFF
TGCGCCAGCAGCTTGGCCGGGGGAACCTACAATGAGCAGTTCTTC
>TRBD2|TRBV20-1|TRBJ2-7|many
CSARPPLAGEKNEQYF
TGCAGTGCTAGACCTCCGCTAGCGGGAGAGAAGAACGAGCAGTACTTC
>TRBD1|TRBV5-1|TRBJ2-1|many
CASSLRQGAGEQFF
TGCGCCAGCAGCTTGAGACAGGGTGCGGGTGAGCAGTTCTTC
>TRBD1|TRBV6-5|TRBJ1-2|many
CASSYSLGQGYGYTF
TGTGCCAGCAGTTACTCGCTAGGACAGGGTTATGGCTACACCTTC
>NA|TRBV6-7|TRBJ1-5|few
CASRGSYSNQPQHF
TGTGCCAGCAGGGGTTCTTATAGCAATCAGCCCCAGCATTTT
>NA|TRBV29-1|TRBJ2-3|NA
CSVEMTSTDTQYF
TGCAGCGTTGAGATGACGAGCACAGATACGCAGTATTTT
>TRBD1|TRBV11-2|TRBJ2-5|NA
CASSAGQGVETQYF
TGTGCCAGCAGCGCGGGACAGGGGGTTGAGACCCAGTACTTC
>NA|TRBV27|TRBJ1-5|NA
CASSQEPSNQPQHF
TGTGCCAGCTCGCAAGAACCGAGCAATCAGCCCCAGCATTTT
>NA|TRBV28|TRBJ1-5|many
CASRSPTGWNQPQHF
TGTGCCAGCAGATCCCCGACAGGTTGGAATCAGCCCCAGCATTTT
>TRBD1|TRBV6-5|TRBJ1-4|few
CASSAGQSNEKLFF
TGTGCCAGCAGCGCGGGACAGTCTAATGAAAAACTGTTTTTT
>TRBD2|TRBV29-1|TRBJ2-3|many
CSVEEGSGRPPTQYF
TGCAGCGTTGAAGAGGGCAGCGGGAGGCCTCCTACGCAGTATTTT
>NA|TRBV12-3/TRBV12-4|TRBJ1-5|many
CASQQGRHQPQHF
TGTGCCAGCCAACAGGGCCGGCATCAGCCCCAGCATTTT
>NA|TRBV3-1|TRBJ2-5|NA
CASSQPDNQETQYF
TGTGCCAGCAGCCAACCGGACAATCAAGAGACCCAGTACTTC
>NA|TRBV3-1|TRBJ2-1|many
CASSQTYEQFF
TGTGCCAGCAGCCAGACGTACGAGCAGTTCTTC
>NA|TRBV6-6|TRBJ2-3|many
CASSDRSGSTDTQYF
TGTGCCAGCAGTGATCGTAGCGGTAGCACAGATACGCAGTATTTT
>TRBD2|TRBV2|TRBJ2-1|NA
CATQREPYNEQFF
TGTGCCACTCAGCGGGAGCCCTACAATGAGCAGTTCTTC
>TRBD2|TRBV24-1|TRBJ2-1|many
CATSDLQSSGSRSYNEQFF
TGTGCCACCAGTGATTTGCAGTCTAGCGGGAGTAGGTCCTACAATGAGCAGTTCTTC
>NA|TRBV7-2|TRBJ2-1|many
CASSPASSYNEQFF
TGTGCCAGCAGCCCAGCTAGCTCCTACAATGAGCAGTTCTTC
>NA|TRBV29-1|TRBJ2-2|few
CSVKVTGELFF
TGCAGCGTTAAGGTCACCGGGGAGCTGTTTTTT
>NA|TRBV29-1|TRBJ1-2|many
CSGLGGTNYGYTF
TGCAGCGGGTTGGGAGGGACTAACTATGGCTACACCTTC
>NA|TRBV11-2|TRBJ2-1|few
CASSLSIRQANEQFF
TGTGCCAGCAGCTTATCCATCCGGCAGGCCAATGAGCAGTTCTTC
>NA|TRBV9|TRBJ2-1|many
CASSVGSGGLGNEQFF
TGTGCCAGCAGCGTAGGGTCCGGGGGCCTCGGCAATGAGCAGTTCTTC
>NA|TRBV5-5|TRBJ2-7|many
CASSPQRVAYEQYF
TGTGCCAGCAGCCCTCAGCGGGTAGCCTACGAGCAGTACTTC
>TRBD2|TRBV7-2|TRBJ2-3|NA
CASTLGASGRRVGTQYF
TGTGCCAGCACCCTAGGGGCTAGCGGGAGGAGAGTCGGTACGCAGTATTTT
>TRBD2|TRBV4-1|TRBJ2-4|NA
CASSPLGLAGGGEAKNIQYF
TGCGCCAGCAGCCCCTTGGGGCTAGCGGGAGGAGGAGAAGCCAAAAACATTCAGTACTTC
>NA|TRBV11-3|TRBJ2-3|few
CASSLEGTDTQYF
TGTGCCAGCAGCTTAGAAGGTACAGATACGCAGTATTTT
>TRBD2|TRBV19|TRBJ2-3|many
CASSTPGLAGGADTQYF
TGTGCCAGTAGTACCCCGGGACTAGCGGGAGGAGCAGATACGCAGTATTTT
>NA|TRBV11-2|TRBJ2-3|many
CASSHEDYQTHTDTQYF
TGTGCCAGCAGCCACGAGGACTACCAAACTCACACAGATACGCAGTATTTT
>NA|TRBV7-8|TRBJ1-5|few
CASSYYDRSNQPQHF
TGTGCCAGCAGCTATTACGACAGGAGCAATCAGCCCCAGCATTTT